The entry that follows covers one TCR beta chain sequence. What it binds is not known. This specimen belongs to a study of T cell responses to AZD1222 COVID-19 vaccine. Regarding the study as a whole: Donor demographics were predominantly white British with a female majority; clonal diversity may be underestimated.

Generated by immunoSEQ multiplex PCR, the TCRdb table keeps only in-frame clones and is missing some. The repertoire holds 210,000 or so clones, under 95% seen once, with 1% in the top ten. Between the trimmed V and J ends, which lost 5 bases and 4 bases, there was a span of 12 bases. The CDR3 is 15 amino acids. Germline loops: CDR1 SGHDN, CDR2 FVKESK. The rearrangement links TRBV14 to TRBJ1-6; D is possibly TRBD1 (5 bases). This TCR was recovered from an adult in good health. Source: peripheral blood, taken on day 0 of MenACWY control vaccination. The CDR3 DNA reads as TGTGCCAGCAGCTTCGGGGGGGTGTATAATTCACCCCTCCACTTT. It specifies CASSFGGVYNSPLHF.